Each of the 5 T cell receptor beta chains below was sequenced from the same sample in a study of sequential checkpoint blockade in melanoma. The assay was immunoSEQ multiplex PCR, and TCRdb's table has in-frame clones only and misses some. Found here are about 17,000 clones, over 60% of them singletons; the top ten hold under 25%. Treatment noted: randomized to nivolumab then ipilimumab (arm A) or the reverse (arm B). Specimen: CD8+ T cells sorted from blood (inferred from file names), collected from a patient given nivolumab and ipilimumab in sequence. All receptors come from a human donor with melanoma.

The chain carries TRBV10-3 and TRBJ2-1, with 13 bases identical to TRBD2. Germline loops: CDR1 ENHRY, CDR2 SYGVKD. Trimming took 10 bases from V and 0 from J; bases not matched to a gene: 12. CDR3 length equals 18 residues. CDR3: CATWDGLAGDPSYNEQFF. CDR3 coding DNA: TGTGCCACCTGGGACGGACTAGCGGGGGACCCCTCCTACAATGAGCAGTTCTTC.

The chain recombines TRBV27 with TRBJ2-3; 11 nucleotides match TRBD2. From germline, CDR1 is MNHEY and CDR2 SMNVEV (reference sequence). V was clipped by 3 bases and J by 0 bases; unmatched bases: 2. CDR3 length: 16 residues. CDR3 in DNA: TGTGCCAGCAGTTTGACTAGCGGGGTTAGCACAGATACGCAGTATTTT. Protein sequence: CASSLTSGVSTDTQYF.

The J gene is TRBJ2-7, the V gene TRBV6-1, with D possibly TRBD1 on 5 matching bases. Trimming left V 6 bases short and J 4 bases short, with 19 bases between. In germline, CDR1 is MNHNS, CDR2 SASEGT. The CDR3 contains 15 residues. This CDR3 reads CASSDLTVRGYEQYV. The CDR3 DNA reads TGTGCCAGCAGCGATTTGACAGTACGAGGTTACGAGCAGTACGTC.

J is TRBJ2-1 and V is TRBV13, with D perhaps matching TRBD1 (6 bases). The CDR3 runs to 17 residues. V was trimmed by 5 bases and J by 2 bases, leaving 19 bases between them. Germline V gene sequence: CDR1 PRHDT, CDR2 FYEKMQ (reference sequence). Here the CDR3 reads CASSPLPAGAPYNEQFF. CDR3 DNA sequence: TGTGCCAGCAGCCCTCTCCCGGCAGGGGCACCCTACAATGAGCAGTTCTTC.

The rearrangement links TRBV4-3 to TRBJ2-7; 10 nucleotides align to TRBD2. The CDR3 covers 15 residues. Trimming removed 1 base from V and 2 bases from J; junction bases left unmatched: 2. CDR1 is LGHNA, CDR2 YSLEER, per germline. CDR3 DNA: TGCGCCAGCAGCCAAGGACTAGCGGGCGCCTACGAGCAGTACTTC. It yields the protein CASSQGLAGAYEQYF.